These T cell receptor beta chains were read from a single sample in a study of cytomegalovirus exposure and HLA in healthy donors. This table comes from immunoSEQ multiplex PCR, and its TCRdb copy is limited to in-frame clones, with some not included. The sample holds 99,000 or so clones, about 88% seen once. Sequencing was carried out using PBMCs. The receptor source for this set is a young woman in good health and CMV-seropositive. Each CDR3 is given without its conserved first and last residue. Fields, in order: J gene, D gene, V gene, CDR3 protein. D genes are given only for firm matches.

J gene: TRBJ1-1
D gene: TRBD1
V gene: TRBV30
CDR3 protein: AWSVGGTANTEAF

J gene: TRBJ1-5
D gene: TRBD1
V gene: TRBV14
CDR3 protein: ASSQKGGQGRSRNNQPQH

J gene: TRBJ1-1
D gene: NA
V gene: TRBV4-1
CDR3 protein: ASSQDRASSYTEAF

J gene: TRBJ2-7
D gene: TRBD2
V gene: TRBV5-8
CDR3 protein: ASSFGSGGSYEQY

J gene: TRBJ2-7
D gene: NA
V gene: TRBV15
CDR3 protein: ATSRVEGAYEQY

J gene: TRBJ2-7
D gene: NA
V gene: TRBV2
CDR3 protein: ASARSVSSHEQY

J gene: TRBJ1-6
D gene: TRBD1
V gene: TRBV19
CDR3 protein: ASTPGQGNSPLH

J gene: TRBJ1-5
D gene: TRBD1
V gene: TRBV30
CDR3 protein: AWRAGGFNQPQH

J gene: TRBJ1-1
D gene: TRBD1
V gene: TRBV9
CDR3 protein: ASSEGQGVITEAF

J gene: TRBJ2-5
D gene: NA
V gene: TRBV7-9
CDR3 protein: ASSQQETQY

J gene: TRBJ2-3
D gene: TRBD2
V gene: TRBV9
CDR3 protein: ATSGGDTDTQY

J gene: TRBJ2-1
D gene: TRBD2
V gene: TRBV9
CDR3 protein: ASSGAGVLGNEQF

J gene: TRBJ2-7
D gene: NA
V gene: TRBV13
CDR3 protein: ASSFESYEQY

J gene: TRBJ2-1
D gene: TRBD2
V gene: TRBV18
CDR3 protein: ASSSGLAGRGEQF

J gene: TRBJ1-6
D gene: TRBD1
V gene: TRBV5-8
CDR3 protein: ASSLGSGTGDSPLH

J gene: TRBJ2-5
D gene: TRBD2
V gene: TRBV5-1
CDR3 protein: ASSGTSGTKGAQY

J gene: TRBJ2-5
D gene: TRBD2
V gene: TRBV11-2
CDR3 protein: ASSLELAGDEETQY

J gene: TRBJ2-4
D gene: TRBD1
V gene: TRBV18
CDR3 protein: ASSPPTGDSFHQY

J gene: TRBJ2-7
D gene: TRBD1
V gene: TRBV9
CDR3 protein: ASSVATGGQGFYEQY

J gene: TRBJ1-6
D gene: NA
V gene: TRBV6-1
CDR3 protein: ASRDRDTSPLH

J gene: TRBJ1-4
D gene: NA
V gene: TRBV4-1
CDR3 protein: ASSQGPFNEKLF

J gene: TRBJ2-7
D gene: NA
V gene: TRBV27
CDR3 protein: ASSLSSLYEQY

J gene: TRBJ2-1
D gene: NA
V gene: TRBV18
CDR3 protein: ASSPPGGWNEQF

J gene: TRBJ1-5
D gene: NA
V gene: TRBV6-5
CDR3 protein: ASSSNGGNQPQH

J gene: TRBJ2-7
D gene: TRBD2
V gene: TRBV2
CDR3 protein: ATFSGAGYEQY

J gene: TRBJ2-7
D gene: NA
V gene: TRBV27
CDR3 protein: ASSHYNEQY

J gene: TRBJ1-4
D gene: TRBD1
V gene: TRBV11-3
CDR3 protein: ASKGGEVNEKLF

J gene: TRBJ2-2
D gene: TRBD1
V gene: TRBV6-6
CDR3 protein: ASSQGAGELF

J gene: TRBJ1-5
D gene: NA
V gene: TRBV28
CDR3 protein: ASMGPLGRPKPQH

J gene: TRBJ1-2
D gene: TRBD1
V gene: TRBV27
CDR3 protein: ASSRTGNYGYT

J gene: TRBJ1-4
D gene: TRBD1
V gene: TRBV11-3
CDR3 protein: ASSSQGATKKLF

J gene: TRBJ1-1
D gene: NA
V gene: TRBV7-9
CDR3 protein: ASSLAGNGEAF

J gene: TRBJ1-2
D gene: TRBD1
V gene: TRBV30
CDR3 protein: AWEATGINGYT

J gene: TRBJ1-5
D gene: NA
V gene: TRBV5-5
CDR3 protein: ASSLEGGQPQH

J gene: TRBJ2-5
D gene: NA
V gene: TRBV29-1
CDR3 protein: SVEAGSQETQY

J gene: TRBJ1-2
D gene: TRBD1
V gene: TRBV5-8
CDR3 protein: ASSWRQGRSYGYT

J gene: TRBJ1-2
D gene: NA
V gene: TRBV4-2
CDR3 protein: ASSQDMRGNYGYT

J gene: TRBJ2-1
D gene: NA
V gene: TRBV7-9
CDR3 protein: ASSSQGTSGSYNEQF

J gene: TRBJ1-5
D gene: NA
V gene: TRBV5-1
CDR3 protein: ASSWTWGESNQPQH

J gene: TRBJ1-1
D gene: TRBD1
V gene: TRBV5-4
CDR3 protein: ASRRGDRAVTEAF

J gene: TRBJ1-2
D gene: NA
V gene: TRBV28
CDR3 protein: ASSRGNYGYT

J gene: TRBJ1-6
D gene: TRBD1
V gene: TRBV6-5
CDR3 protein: ASSYTGQSNSPLH

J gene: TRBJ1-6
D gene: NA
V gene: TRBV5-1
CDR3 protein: ASSLYVIGGRASPLH

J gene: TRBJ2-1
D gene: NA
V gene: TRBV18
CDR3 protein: ASSPSWQGTPNEQF

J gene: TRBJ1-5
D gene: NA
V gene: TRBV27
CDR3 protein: ASSRAGGSNQPQH

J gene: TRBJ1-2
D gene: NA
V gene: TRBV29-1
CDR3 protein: SVEDLGRGGYT

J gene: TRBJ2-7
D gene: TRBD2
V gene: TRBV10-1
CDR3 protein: ASSEGLAGSSYEQY

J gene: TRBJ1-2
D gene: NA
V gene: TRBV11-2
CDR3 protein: ASSYTTGRNYGYT

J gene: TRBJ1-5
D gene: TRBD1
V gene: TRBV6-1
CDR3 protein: ASRLTGGNQPQH